This TCR beta chain derives from a study of blood T cell repertoires in COVID-19. TCRdb's table, derived via immunoSEQ multiplex PCR, lists solely in-frame clones and lacks some. The table lists roughly 210,000 clones, around 80% of them singletons. The CDR3 loop spans 15 amino acids. Germline CDR1 is MNHNY and CDR2 is SVGAGI (reference sequence). V lost 3 bases and J 0 bases, leaving 9 bases between the germline ends. The chain combines TRBV6-6 with TRBJ1-3, with D hard to call. The specimen sequenced was peripheral blood. The source is an elderly woman with COVID-19, enrolled during active disease. Written as DNA, the CDR3 is TGTGCCAGCAGTTATCGGGGTTCCTCTGGAAACACCATATATTTT. Translation: CASSYRGSSGNTIYF.